The 9 T cell receptor beta chains below come from one sample, sequenced in a study of cytomegalovirus exposure and HLA in healthy donors. Vbeta (60) and Jbeta (13) primers were used in the PCR. Clones were read by immunoSEQ multiplex PCR, and TCRdb kept only the in-frame ones, dropping some. The profile covers some 160,000 clones, with roughly 73% appearing a single time and about 1.3% taken by the ten largest. Sequencing was carried out using PBMCs. These receptors were obtained from a woman between 25 and 40 years old in good health and CMV-seronegative.

This clone was picked up a small number of times. The chain recombines TRBV5-1 with TRBJ1-6; no clear D. Germline assignment: CDR1 SGHRS and CDR2 YFSETQ. The V and J ends lost 4 bases and 4 bases respectively, with 18 bases between them. The CDR3 contains 17 residues. The CDR3 DNA sequence: TGCGCCAGCAGCCGAGATTCGAACAGTGTTTATAATTCACCCCTCCACTTT. Its protein product is CASSRDSNSVYNSPLHF.

This clone has more than one count but fewer than ten. This chain connects TRBV4-1 to TRBJ1-4; TRBD1 aligns across 7 bases. V shed 5 bases and J 8 bases; nucleotides not matched to a gene: 11. Germline V CDR1 and CDR2: MGHRA, YSYEKL. This CDR3 region has 15 residues. In DNA form, the CDR3 reads TGCGCCAGCAGCACCCGACAGGGCCTTATCGAAAAACTGTTTTTT. Translated: CASSTRQGLIEKLFF.

This clone was counted once. The V gene is TRBV27, the J gene TRBJ1-1, with D perhaps matching TRBD1 (6 bases). The CDR3 has 17 amino acids. V was pared by 3 bases and J by 5 bases, with 22 bases between. The germline V gene encodes CDR1 MNHEY and CDR2 SMNVEV (reference sequence). The CDR3 loop reads CASSFWGAGARGTEAFF. CDR3 in DNA: TGTGCCAGCAGTTTCTGGGGAGCAGGGGCACGTGGAACTGAAGCTTTCTTT.

V and J are TRBV2 and TRBJ2-7; D is unclear. Germline V CDR1 and CDR2: SNHLY, FYNNEI. V was trimmed by 7 bases and J by 2 bases, leaving 15 bases between them. This CDR3 comprises 14 residues. The CDR3 region is CASIPEIAAYEQYF. CDR3 DNA sequence: TGTGCCAGCATACCGGAGATTGCCGCCTACGAGCAGTACTTC.

This clone was found once. The CDR3 is CASSVSQGSEQYF. CDR3 bases: TGTGCCAGCAGCGTGAGCCAGGGGAGCGAGCAGTACTTC. The chain links TRBV27 to TRBJ2-7, with D maybe TRBD1 (6 bases). This CDR3 is built from 13 residues. V shed 6 bases and J shed 6 bases, with 15 bases lying between them. The V gene's germline CDR1 is MNHEY and CDR2 SMNVEV (reference sequence).

The CDR3 DNA sequence: TGTGCCAGCAGTTACTCCGGGGGGGAGCAGTTCTTC. It translates to CASSYSGGEQFF. The rearrangement links TRBV6-5 to TRBJ2-1; 7 nucleotides align to TRBD2. The CDR3 length is 12 residues. The J segment lost 10 bases and the V segment lost 0 bases, leaving 0 bases of the junction unmatched. CDR1 is MNHEY and CDR2 is SVGAGI in the germline V gene.

The V and J genes are TRBV9 and TRBJ1-2, with D tentatively TRBD1 (6 bases). The CDR3 has 16 residues. V was clipped by 2 bases and J by 4 bases, with 18 bases between them. Germline V gene lookup returns CDR1 SGDLS and CDR2 YYNGEE. CDR3 sequence (DNA): TGTGCCAGCAGCGTTGCAGATTGGGGGCCGGGCTATGGCTACACCTTC. Amino acids: CASSVADWGPGYGYTF.

V is TRBV9 and J is TRBJ2-2; D perhaps matches TRBD1 (5 bases). The germline CDR1 and CDR2 sequences are SGDLS and YYNGEE. The ends were cut back, 0 bases at V and 5 bases at J, with 8 bases in the middle. The CDR3 runs to 14 residues. The CDR3 DNA is TGTGCCAGCAGCGTAGACAGGTGGACCGGGGAGCTGTTTTTT. Encoded protein: CASSVDRWTGELFF. Full variable domain (remainder filled in from reference TRBV9 and TRBJ2-2): DSGVTQTPKHLITATGQRVTLRCSPRSGDLSVYWYQQSLDQGLQFLIQYYNGEERAKGNILERFSAQQFPDLHSELNLSSLELGDSALYFCASSVDRWTGELFFGEGSRLTVL.

The rearrangement joins TRBV2 to TRBJ1-5, with 7 bases matching TRBD1. Germline V gene lookup returns CDR1 SNHLY and CDR2 FYNNEI. The CDR3 sequence is 15 residues long. Unmatched junction bases numbered 8, after V lost 5 bases and J lost 4 bases. This chain's CDR3 is CASSFIRTGNQPQHF. The CDR3, as DNA: TGTGCCAGCAGTTTCATAAGGACAGGTAATCAGCCCCAGCATTTT.